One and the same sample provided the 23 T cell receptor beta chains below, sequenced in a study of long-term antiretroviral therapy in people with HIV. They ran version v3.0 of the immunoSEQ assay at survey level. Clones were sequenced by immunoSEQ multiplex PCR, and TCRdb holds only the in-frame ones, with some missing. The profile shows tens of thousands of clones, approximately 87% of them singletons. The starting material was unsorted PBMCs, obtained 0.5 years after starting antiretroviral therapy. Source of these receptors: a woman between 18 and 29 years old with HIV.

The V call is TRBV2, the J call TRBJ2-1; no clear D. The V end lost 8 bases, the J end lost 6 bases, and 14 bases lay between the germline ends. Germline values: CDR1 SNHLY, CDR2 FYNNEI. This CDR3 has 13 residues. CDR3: CASLFVLPNEQFF. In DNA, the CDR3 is TGTGCCAGCCTTTTCGTTTTGCCCAATGAGCAGTTCTTC.

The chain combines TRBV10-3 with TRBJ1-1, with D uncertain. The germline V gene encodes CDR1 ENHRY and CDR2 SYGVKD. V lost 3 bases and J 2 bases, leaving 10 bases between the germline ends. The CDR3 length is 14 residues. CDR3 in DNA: TGTGCCATCAGTGATGGACGGATTAACACTGAAGCTTTCTTT. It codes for CAISDGRINTEAFF.

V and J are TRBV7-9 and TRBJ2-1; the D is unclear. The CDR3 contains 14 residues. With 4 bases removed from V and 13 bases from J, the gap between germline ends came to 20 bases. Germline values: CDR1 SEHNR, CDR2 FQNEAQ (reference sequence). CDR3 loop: CASSSASGSTDQFF. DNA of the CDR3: TGTGCCAGCAGCTCCGCTTCCGGCTCCACCGATCAGTTCTTC.

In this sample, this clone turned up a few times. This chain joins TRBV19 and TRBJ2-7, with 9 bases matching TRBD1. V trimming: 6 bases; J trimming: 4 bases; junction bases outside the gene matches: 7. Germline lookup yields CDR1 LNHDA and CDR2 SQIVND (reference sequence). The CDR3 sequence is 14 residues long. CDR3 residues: CASRMRTGEYEQYF. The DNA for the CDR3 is TGTGCCAGTAGGATGAGGACAGGGGAATACGAGCAGTACTTC.

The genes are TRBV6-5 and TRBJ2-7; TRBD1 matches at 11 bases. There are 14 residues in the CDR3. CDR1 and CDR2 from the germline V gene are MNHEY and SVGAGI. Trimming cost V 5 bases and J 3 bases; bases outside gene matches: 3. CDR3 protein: CASSPGQGVYEQYF. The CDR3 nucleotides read TGTGCCAGCAGTCCGGGACAGGGGGTCTACGAGCAGTACTTC.

The CDR3 sequence: CASTDHAGTAYGYTF. The CDR3 DNA follows: TGTGCCAGTACTGACCACGCCGGGACGGCTTATGGCTACACCTTC. The chain uses TRBV19 and TRBJ1-2, with D maybe TRBD1 (5 bases). Germline CDR1 is LNHDA and CDR2 is SQIVND (reference sequence). The CDR3 sequence is 15 residues long. Trimming left V 7 bases short and J 5 bases short, with 20 bases between. The full variable domain, its missing parts supplied by reference TRBV19 and TRBJ1-2, is DGGITQSPKYLFRKEGQNVTLSCEQNLNHDAMYWYRQDPGQGLRLIYYSQIVNDFQKGDIAEGYSVSREKKESFPLTVTSAQKNPTAFYLCASTDHAGTAYGYTFGSGTRLTVV.

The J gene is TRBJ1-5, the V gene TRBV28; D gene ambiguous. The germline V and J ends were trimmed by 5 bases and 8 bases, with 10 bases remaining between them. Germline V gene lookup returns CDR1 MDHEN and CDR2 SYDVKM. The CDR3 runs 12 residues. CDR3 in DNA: TGTGCCAGCAGTCCCCATCGGGAGCCCCAGCATTTT. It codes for CASSPHREPQHF.

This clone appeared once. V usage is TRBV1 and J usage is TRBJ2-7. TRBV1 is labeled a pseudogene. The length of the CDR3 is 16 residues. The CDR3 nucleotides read TGCACCAGCAGCCCTCTTTCGGGGCGCGTTTACTACGAGCAGTACTTC. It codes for CTSSPLSGRVYYEQYF.

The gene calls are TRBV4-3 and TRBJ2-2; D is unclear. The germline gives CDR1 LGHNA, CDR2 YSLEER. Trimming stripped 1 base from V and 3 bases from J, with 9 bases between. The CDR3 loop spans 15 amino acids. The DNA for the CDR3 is TGCGCCAGCAGCCAAGTGTTCGGAGACACCGGGGAGCTGTTTTTT. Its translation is CASSQVFGDTGELFF.

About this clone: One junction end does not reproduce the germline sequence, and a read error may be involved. The CDR3 loop reads CASSFNNEQFF. The CDR3 coding sequence is TGTGCCAGCAGCTTCAACAATGAGCAGTTCTTC. V and J are TRBV5-3 and TRBJ2-1; D unresolved. TRBV5-3 carries the ORF label, with uncertain function. The CDR3 sequence is 11 residues long.

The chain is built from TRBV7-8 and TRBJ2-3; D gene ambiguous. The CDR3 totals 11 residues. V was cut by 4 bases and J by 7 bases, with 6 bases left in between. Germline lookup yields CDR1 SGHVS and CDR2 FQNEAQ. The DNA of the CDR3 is TGTGCCAGCAGCTCCGATAATACGCAGTATTTT. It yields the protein CASSSDNTQYF.

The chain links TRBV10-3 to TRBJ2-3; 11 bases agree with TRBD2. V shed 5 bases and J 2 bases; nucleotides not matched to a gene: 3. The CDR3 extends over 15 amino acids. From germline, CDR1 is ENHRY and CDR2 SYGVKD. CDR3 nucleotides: TGTGCCATCAGTCGGACTAGCGGGCCCACAGATACGCAGTATTTT. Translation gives CAISRTSGPTDTQYF.

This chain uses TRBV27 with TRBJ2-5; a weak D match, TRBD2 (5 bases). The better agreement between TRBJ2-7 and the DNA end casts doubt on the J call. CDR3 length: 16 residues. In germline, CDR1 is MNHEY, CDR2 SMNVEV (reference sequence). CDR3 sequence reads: CASSFIQGARVYEQYF. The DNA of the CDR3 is TGTGCCAGCAGTTTTATACAAGGCGCGAGGGTCTACGAGCAGTACTTC.

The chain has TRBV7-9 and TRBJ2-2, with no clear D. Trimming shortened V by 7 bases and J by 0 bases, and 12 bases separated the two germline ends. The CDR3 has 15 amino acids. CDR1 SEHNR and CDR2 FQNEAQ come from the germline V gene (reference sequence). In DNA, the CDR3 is TGTGCCAGCAACTCATTTGACCCGAACACCGGGGAGCTGTTTTTT. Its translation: CASNSFDPNTGELFF.

The CDR3 spells CASSFSARIPMTDTQYF. The CDR3 DNA follows: TGTGCCAGCAGCTTTTCCGCGCGCATCCCCATGACCGATACGCAGTATTTT. This chain links TRBV5-4 with TRBJ2-3; D unclear. CDR3 length: 17 residues. V shed 2 bases and J shed 6 bases, with 22 bases lying between them. CDR1 is SGHNT, CDR2 YYREEE, per germline (reference sequence).

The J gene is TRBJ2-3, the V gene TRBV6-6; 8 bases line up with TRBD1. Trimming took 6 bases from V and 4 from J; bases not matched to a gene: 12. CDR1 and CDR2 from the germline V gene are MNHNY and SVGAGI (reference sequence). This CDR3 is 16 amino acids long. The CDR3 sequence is CASSSQDRVSADTQYF. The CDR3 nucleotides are TGTGCCAGCAGCAGCCAGGACAGGGTGTCGGCAGATACGCAGTATTTT.

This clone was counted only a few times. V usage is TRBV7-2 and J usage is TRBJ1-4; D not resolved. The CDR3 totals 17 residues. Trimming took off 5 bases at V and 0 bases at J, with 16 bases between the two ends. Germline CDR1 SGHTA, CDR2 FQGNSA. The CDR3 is CASSPRGWTATNEKLFF. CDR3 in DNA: TGTGCCAGCAGCCCCCGCGGTTGGACGGCAACTAATGAAAAACTGTTTTTT.

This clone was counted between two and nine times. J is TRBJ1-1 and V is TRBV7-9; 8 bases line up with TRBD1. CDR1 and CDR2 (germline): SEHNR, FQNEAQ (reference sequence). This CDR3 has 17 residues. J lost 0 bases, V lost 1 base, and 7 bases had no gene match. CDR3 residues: CASSLGRQGTMNTEAFF. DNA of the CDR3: TGTGCCAGCAGCTTAGGTAGACAGGGGACCATGAACACTGAAGCTTTCTTT.

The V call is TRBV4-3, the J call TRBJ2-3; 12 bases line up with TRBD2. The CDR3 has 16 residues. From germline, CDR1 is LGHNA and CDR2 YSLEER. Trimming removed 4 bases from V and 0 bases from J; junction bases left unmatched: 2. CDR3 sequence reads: CASSLLAGGSTDTQYF. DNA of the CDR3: TGCGCCAGCAGCCTCCTAGCGGGAGGGAGCACAGATACGCAGTATTTT.

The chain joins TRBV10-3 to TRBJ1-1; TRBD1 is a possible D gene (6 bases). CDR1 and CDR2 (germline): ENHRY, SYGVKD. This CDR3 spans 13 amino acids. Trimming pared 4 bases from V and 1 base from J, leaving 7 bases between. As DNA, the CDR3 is TGTGCCATCAGTGGGACAGCGAACACTGAAGCTTTCTTT. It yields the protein CAISGTANTEAFF.

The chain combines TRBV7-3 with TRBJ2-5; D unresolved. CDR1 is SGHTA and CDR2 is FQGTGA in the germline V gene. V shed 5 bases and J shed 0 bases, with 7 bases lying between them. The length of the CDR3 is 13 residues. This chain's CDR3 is CASSTTYQETQYF. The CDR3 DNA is TGTGCCAGCAGCACTACGTACCAAGAGACCCAGTACTTC.

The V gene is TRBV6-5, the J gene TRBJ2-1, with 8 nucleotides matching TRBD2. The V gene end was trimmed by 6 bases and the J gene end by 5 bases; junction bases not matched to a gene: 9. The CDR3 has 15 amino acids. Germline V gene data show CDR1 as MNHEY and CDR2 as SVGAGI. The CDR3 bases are TGTGCCAGCAGACCTCAGCGGGAGTGGGACAATGAGCAGTTCTTC. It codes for CASRPQREWDNEQFF.

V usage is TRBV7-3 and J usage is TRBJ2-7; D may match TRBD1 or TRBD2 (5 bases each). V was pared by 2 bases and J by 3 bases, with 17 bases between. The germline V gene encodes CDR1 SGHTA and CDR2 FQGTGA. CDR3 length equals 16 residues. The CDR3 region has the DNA TGTGCCAGCAGCTTAGGACGGGACCCGAATTTCTACGAGCAGTACTTC. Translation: CASSLGRDPNFYEQYF.